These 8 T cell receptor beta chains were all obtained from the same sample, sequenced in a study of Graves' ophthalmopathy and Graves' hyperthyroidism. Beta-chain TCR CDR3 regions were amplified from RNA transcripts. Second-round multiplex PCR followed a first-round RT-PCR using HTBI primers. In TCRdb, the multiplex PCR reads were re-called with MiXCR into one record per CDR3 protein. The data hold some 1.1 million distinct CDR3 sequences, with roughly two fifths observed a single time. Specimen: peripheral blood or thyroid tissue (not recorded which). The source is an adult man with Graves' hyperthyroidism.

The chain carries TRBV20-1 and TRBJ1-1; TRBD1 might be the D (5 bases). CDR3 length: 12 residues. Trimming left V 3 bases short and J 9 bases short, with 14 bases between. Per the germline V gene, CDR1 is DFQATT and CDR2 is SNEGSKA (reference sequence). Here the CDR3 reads CSARSRQYQAFF. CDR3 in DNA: TGCAGTGCTAGGAGTCGACAGTACCAAGCTTTCTTT.

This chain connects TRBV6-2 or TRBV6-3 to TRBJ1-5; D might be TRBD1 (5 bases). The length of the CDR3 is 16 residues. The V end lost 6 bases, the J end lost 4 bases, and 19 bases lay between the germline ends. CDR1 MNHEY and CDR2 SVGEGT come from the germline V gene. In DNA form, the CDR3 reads TGTGCCAGCAGCCTAATGACAGCAACCAGAAATCAGCCCCAGCATTTT. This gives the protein CASSLMTATRNQPQHF.

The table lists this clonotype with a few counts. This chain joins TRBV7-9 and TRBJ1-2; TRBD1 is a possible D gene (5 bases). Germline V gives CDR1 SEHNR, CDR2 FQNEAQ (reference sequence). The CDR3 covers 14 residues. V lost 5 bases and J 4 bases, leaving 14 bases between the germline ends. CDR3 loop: CASSLGEGSYGYTF. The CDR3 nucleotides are TGTGCCAGCAGCCTGGGTGAGGGGTCCTATGGCTACACCTTC. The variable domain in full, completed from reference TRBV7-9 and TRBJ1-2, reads DTGVSQNPRHKITKRGQNVTFRCDPISEHNRLYWYRQTLGQGPEFLTYFQNEAQLEKSRLLSDRFSAERPKGSFSTLEIQRTEQGDSAMYLCASSLGEGSYGYTFGSGTRLTVV.

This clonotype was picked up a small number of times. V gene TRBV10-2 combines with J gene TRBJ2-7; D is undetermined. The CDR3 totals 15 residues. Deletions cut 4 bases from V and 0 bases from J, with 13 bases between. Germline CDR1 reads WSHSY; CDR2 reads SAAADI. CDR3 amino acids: CASSAAPWSSYEQYF. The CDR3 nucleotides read TGCGCCAGCAGTGCCGCCCCCTGGAGCTCCTACGAGCAGTACTTC.

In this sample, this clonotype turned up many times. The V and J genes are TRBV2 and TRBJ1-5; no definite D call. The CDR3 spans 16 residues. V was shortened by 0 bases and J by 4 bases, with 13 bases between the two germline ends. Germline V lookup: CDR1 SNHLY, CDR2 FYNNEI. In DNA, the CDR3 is TGTGCCAGCAGTGAAGCGGGTGGACGGGGAAATCAGCCCCAGCATTTT. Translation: CASSEAGGRGNQPQHF.

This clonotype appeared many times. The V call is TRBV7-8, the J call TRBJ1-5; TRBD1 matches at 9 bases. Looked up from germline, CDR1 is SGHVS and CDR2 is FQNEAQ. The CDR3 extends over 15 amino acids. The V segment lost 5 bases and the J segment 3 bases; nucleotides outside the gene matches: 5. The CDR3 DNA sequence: TGTGCCAGCAGCCCCACAGGGGGCGTCAATCAGCCCCAGCATTTT. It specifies CASSPTGGVNQPQHF.

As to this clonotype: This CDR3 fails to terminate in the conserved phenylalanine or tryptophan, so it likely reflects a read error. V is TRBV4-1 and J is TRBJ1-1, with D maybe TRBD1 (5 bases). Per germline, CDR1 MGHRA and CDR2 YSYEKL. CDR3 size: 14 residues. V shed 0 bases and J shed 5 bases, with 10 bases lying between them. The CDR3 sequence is CASSQEVQATEAFL. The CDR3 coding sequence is TGCGCCAGCAGCCAAGAGGTACAGGCGACTGAAGCTTTCCTT.

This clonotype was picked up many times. In DNA, the CDR3 is TGCGCCAGCAGCCAAGGGACAGAGGATCAGCCCCAGCATTTT. Its protein product is CASSQGTEDQPQHF. V and J are TRBV4-1 and TRBJ1-5; D perhaps matches TRBD1 (6 bases). This CDR3 comprises 14 residues. The V gene lost 1 base and the J gene lost 5 bases, with 9 bases spanning the gap. Germline values: CDR1 MGHRA, CDR2 YSYEKL.